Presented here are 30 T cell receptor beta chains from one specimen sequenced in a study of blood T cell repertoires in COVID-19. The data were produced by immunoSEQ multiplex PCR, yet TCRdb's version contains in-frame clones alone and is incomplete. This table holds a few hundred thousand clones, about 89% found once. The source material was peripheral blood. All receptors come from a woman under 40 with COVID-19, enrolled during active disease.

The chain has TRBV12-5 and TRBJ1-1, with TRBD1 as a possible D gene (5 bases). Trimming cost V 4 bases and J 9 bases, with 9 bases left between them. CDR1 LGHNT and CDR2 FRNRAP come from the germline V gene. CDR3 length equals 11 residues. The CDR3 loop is CASGSDTQAFF. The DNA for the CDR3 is TGTGCTAGTGGTTCGGACACCCAAGCTTTCTTT.

CDR3 in DNA: TGTGCCAGCAGCGAGACCCGGGTTGAGCAGTTCTTC. It yields the protein CASSETRVEQFF. The V and J genes are TRBV9 and TRBJ2-1; unclear D gene. Trimming pared 3 bases from V and 9 bases from J, leaving 10 bases between. CDR1 is SGDLS and CDR2 is YYNGEE in the germline V gene. The CDR3 runs 12 residues. Combining the CDR3 with reference TRBV9 and TRBJ2-1 gives the whole variable domain DSGVTQTPKHLITATGQRVTLRCSPRSGDLSVYWYQQSLDQGLQFLIQYYNGEERAKGNILERFSAQQFPDLHSELNLSSLELGDSALYFCASSETRVEQFFGPGTRLTVL.

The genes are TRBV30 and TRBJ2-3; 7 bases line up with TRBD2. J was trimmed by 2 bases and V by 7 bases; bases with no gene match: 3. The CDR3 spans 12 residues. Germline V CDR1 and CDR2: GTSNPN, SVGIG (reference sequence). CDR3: CAYQRDTDTQYF. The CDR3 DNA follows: TGTGCCTATCAGCGGGACACAGATACGCAGTATTTT.

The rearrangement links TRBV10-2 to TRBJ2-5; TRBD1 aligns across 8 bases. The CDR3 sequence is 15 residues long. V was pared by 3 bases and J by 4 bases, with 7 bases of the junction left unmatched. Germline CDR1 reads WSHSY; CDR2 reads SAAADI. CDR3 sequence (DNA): TGCGCCAGCAGTGATCGTCAGGGGGCTCGAGAGACCCAGTACTTC. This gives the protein CASSDRQGARETQYF.

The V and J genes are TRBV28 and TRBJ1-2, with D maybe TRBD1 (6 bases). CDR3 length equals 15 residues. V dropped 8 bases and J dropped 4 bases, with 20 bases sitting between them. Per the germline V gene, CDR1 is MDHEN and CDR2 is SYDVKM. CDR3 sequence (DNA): TGTGCCAGCGGACCTAGCGGGGGGCCTCTCTATGGCTACACCTTC. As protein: CASGPSGGPLYGYTF.

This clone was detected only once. The CDR3 loop reads CASSLLPRTGSDPQYF. The CDR3 region has the DNA TGTGCCAGCAGTTTACTACCTCGGACAGGCTCTGATCCGCAGTATTTT. The genes are TRBV28 and TRBJ2-3; 7 nucleotides align to TRBD1. Germline CDR1 reads MDHEN; CDR2 reads SYDVKM. Losses at the gene ends were 2 bases for V and 10 bases for J; bases not matched to a gene: 15. The CDR3 has 16 residues.

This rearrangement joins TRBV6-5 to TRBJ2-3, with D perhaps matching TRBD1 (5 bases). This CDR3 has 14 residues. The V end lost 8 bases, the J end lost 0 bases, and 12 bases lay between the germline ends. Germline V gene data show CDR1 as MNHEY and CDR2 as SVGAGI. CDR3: CASVWGTSTDTQYF. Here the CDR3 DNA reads TGTGCCAGCGTGTGGGGCACTAGCACAGATACGCAGTATTTT.

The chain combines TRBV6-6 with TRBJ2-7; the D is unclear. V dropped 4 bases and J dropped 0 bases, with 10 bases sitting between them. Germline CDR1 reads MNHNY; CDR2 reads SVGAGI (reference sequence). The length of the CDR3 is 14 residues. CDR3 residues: CASSLEIGSYEQYV. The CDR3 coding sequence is TGTGCCAGCAGTTTGGAGATTGGCTCCTACGAGCAGTACGTC.

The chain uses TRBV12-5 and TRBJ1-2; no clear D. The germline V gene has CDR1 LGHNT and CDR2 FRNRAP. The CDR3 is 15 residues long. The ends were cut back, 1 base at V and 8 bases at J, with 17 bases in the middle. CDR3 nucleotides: TGTGCTAGTGGTTTGGCCCCGTCCGGCGGCTACGGCTACACCTTC. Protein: CASGLAPSGGYGYTF. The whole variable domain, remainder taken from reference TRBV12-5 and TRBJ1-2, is DARVTQTPRHKVTEMGQEVTMRCQPILGHNTVFWYRQTMMQGLELLAYFRNRAPLDDSGMPKDRFSAEMPDATLATLKIQPSEPRDSAVYFCASGLAPSGGYGYTFGSGTRLTVV.

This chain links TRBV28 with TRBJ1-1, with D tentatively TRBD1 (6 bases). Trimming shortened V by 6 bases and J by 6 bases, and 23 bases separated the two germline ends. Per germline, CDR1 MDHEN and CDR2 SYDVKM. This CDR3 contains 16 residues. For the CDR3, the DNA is TGTGCCAGCAGGGGTTGGGGGGGGCAGACGGGTGCTGAAGCTTTCTTT. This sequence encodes CASRGWGGQTGAEAFF.

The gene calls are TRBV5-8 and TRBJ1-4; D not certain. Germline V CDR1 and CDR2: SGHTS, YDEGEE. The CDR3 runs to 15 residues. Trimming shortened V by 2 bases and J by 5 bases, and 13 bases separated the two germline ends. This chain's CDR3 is CASSFRGLGNEKLFF. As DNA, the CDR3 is TGTGCCAGCAGCTTCCGAGGGTTGGGGAATGAAAAACTGTTTTTT.

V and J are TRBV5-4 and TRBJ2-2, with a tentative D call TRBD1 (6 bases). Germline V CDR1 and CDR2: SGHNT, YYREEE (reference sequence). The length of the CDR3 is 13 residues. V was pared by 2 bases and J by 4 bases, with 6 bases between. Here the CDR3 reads CASSLGGTGELFF. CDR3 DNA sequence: TGTGCCAGCAGCTTAGGGGGCACCGGGGAGCTGTTTTTT.

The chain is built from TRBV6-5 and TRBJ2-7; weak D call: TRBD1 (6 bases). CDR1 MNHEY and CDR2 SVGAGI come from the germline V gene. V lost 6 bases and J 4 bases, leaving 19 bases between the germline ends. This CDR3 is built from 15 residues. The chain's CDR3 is CASRPGHFIGYEQYF. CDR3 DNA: TGTGCCAGCAGACCGGGACACTTTATCGGATACGAGCAGTACTTC.

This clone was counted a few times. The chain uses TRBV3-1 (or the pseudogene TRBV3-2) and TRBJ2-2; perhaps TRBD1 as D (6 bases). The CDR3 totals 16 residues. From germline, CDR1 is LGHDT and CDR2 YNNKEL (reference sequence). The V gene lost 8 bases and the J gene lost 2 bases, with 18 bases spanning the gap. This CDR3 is CASGDGAGVNTGELFF. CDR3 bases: TGTGCCAGCGGGGACGGGGCAGGGGTTAACACCGGGGAGCTGTTTTTT.

In nucleotides, the CDR3 is TGCAGCGTGTCCCGTCGGGACAAAGCTGGAAACACCATATATTTT. This sequence encodes CSVSRRDKAGNTIYF. The gene calls are TRBV29-1 and TRBJ1-3; D possibly corresponds to TRBD1 (6 bases). The CDR3 extends over 15 amino acids. V was trimmed by 6 bases and J by 2 bases, leaving 17 bases between them. CDR1 is SQVTM, CDR2 ANQGSEA, per germline.

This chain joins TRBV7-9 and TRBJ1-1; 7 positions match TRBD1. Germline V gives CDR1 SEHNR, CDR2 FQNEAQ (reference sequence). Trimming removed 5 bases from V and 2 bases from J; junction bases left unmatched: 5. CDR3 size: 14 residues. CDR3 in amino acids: CASSRQGGNTEAFF. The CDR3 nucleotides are TGTGCCAGCAGCAGGCAGGGGGGTAACACTGAAGCTTTCTTT.

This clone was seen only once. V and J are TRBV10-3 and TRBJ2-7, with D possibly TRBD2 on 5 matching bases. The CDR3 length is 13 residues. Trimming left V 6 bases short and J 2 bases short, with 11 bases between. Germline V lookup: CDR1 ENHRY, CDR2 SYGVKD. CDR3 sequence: CAISPGGAYEQYV. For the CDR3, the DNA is TGTGCCATCAGCCCCGGAGGAGCCTACGAGCAGTACGTC.

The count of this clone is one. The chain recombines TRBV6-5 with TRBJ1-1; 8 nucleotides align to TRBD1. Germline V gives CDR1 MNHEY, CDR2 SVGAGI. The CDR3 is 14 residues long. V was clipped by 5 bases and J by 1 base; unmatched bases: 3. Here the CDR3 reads CASSHGTGNTEAFF. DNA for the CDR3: TGTGCCAGCAGTCACGGGACAGGGAACACTGAAGCTTTCTTT.

The CDR3 loop reads CASSPILGQGLAGNTIYF. CDR3 sequence (DNA): TGTGCCAGCTCACCAATCCTAGGACAGGGTTTGGCTGGAAACACCATATATTTT. The genes are TRBV18 and TRBJ1-3, with TRBD1 matching over 8 bases. V lost 2 bases and J lost 2; bases outside the gene matches: 11. The CDR3 extends over 18 amino acids. Germline V lookup: CDR1 KGHSH, CDR2 LQKENI.

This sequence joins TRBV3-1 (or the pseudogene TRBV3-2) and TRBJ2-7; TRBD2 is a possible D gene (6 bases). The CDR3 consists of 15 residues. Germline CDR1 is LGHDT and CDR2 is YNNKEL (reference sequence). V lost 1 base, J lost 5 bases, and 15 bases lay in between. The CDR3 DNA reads TGTGCCAGCAGCCAAGGATGGGGGGAGTTTAACGAGCAGTACTTC. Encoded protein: CASSQGWGEFNEQYF.

Here the CDR3 reads CASRTGGGITGELFF. DNA for the CDR3: TGTGCCAGCAGAACAGGGGGAGGTATCACCGGGGAGCTGTTTTTT. The chain joins TRBV28 to TRBJ2-2; TRBD1 matches at 8 bases. This CDR3 has 15 residues. In germline, CDR1 is MDHEN, CDR2 SYDVKM. V shed 6 bases and J 4 bases; nucleotides not matched to a gene: 7.

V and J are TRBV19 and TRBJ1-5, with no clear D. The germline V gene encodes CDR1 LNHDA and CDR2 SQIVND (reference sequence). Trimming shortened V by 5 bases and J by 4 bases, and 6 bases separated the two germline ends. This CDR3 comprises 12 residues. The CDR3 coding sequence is TGTGCCAGTAGTCCCCAAAATCAGCCCCAGCATTTT. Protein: CASSPQNQPQHF. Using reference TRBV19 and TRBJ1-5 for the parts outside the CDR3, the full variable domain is DGGITQSPKYLFRKEGQNVTLSCEQNLNHDAMYWYRQDPGQGLRLIYYSQIVNDFQKGDIAEGYSVSREKKESFPLTVTSAQKNPTAFYLCASSPQNQPQHFGDGTRLSIL.

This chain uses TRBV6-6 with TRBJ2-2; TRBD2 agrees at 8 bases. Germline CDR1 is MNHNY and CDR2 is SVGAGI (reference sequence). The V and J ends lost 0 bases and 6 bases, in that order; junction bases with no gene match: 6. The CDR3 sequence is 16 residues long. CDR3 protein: CASSYSSGGPSGELFF. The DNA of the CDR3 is TGTGCCAGCAGTTACTCATCGGGAGGGCCTTCCGGGGAGCTGTTTTTT.

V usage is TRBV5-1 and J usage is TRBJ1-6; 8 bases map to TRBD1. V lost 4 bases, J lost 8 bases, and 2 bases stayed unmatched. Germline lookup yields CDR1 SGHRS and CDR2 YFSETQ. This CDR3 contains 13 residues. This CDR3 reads CASSGQGHSPLHF. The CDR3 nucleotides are TGCGCCAGCAGCGGACAGGGCCATTCACCCCTCCACTTT.

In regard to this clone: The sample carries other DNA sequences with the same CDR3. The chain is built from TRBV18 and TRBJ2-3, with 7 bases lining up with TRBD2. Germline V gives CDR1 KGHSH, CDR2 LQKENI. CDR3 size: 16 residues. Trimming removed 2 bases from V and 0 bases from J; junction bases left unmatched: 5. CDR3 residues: CASSPSLATSTDTQYF. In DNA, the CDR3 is TGTGCCAGCTCACCATCACTAGCGACTAGCACAGATACGCAGTATTTT.

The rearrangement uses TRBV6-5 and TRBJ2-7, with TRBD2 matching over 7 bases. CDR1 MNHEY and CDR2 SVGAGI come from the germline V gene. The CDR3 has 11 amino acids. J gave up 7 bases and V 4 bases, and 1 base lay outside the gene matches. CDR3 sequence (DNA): TGTGCCAGCAGTTCAGCGGGGGAGCAGTACTTC. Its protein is CASSSAGEQYF.

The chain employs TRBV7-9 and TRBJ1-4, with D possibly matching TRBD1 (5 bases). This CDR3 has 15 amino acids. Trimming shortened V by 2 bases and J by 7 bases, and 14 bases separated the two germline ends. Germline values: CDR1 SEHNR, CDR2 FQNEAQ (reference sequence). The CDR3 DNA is TGTGCCAGCAGCTTACAGGGCGGTTTACGTGAAAAACTGTTTTTT. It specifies CASSLQGGLREKLFF.

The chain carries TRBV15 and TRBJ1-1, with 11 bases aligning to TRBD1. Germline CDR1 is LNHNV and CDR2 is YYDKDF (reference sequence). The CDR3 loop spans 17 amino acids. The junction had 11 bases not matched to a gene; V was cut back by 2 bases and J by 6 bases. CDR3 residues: CATSRRTGGSVSPEAFF. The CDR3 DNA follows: TGTGCCACCAGCAGAAGGACAGGGGGCAGCGTATCCCCTGAAGCTTTCTTT.

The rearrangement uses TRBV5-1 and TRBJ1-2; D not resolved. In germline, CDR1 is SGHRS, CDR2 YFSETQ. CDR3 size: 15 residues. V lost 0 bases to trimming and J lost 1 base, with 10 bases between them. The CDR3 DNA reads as TGCGCCAGCAGCTTGGGCCAGAACCTTAACTATGGCTACACCTTC. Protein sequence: CASSLGQNLNYGYTF.

DNA of the CDR3: TGTGCCAGCAGCTCAGTCTTGACTAGCGGGGGGGAGGAGACCCAGTACTTC. Protein product: CASSSVLTSGGEETQYF. This chain joins TRBV7-9 and TRBJ2-5; 14 positions match TRBD2. The CDR3 loop spans 17 amino acids. Germline lookup yields CDR1 SEHNR and CDR2 FQNEAQ (reference sequence). Trimming cost V 4 bases and J 5 bases; bases outside gene matches: 9.